This T cell receptor beta chain was recorded in a study of blood T cell repertoires in COVID-19. Study-wide background: Samples representing acute and convalescent COVID-19 were sourced from the United States, Italy and Spain. PBMCs, B-cell-depleted T cells, or T cells provided the cDNA or gDNA that made up the material.

V trimming: 5 bases; J trimming: 1 base; junction bases outside the gene matches: 7. The CDR3 contains 15 residues. The germline CDR1 and CDR2 sequences are MDHEN and SYDVKM. Authors' analysis steps: Amplification with reference gene primers provided the estimates of nucleated cell counts. Measured with immunoSEQ multiplex PCR; TCRdb has only the in-frame clones, and not every one. That table supplies the V and J calls and clone size; D and trimming were determined from the DNA. The table lists 59,000 or so clones, about 81% of them singletons. This clonotype originated in a human donor in a cohort sampled during active COVID-19. The V gene is TRBV28, the J gene TRBJ2-5, with 7 bases aligning to TRBD2. The sample was peripheral blood. Here the CDR3 DNA reads TGTGCCAGCAGTCCCCCCGGGGAGGGCCAAGAGACCCAGTACTTC. As protein: CASSPPGEGQETQYF.